Listed below are T cell receptor beta chains from one sample, sequenced in a study of CD8 T cells in Susac syndrome. Via MiXCR, TCRdb re-called the immunoSEQ multiplex PCR reads, giving one row per CDR3 protein. Here the sample spans around 160,000 distinct CDR3 sequences, approximately 96% being singletons. The specimen sequenced was CD4+ T cells from PBMCs. These receptors all come from a human donor in good health. CDR3s include the opening cysteine and the closing phenylalanine or tryptophan. Fields, in order: J gene, D gene, V gene, clone size, CDR3 DNA, CDR3 protein. The D gene is left open where the match is weak. Rows give clone size only sometimes, using once, few, many, or a class for an expanded clone.

TRBJ1-5 TRBD1 TRBV29-1 NA TGCAGCGTTCGGGGACAGGGTGACAATCAGCCCCAGCATTTT CSVRGQGDNQPQHF
TRBJ2-3 NA TRBV10-3 NA TGTGCCATCAGTGTAGGGGAAAATACGCAGTATTTT CAISVGENTQYF
TRBJ2-1 TRBD2 TRBV18 few TGTGCCAGCTCACTTGCTAGCGGGGGGAACAATGAGCAGTTCTTC CASSLASGGNNEQFF
TRBJ1-5 NA TRBV6-6 NA TGTGCCAGCAGTTACCGGGGGAGAGGTCAGCCCCAGCATTTT CASSYRGRGQPQHF
TRBJ1-1 NA TRBV7-2 NA TGTGCCAGCAGCCCTCGACGTAGAACTGAAGCTTTCTTT CASSPRRRTEAFF
TRBJ2-5 TRBD2 TRBV29-1 NA TGCAGCGCCGCCCCTGCTAGCGGGGGAGAGACCCAGTACTTC CSAAPASGGETQYF
TRBJ2-7 NA TRBV25-1 NA TGTGCCAGCAGTGACGTCGACAGGCAACATTTC CASSDVDRQHF
TRBJ1-1 NA TRBV6-2/TRBV6-3 NA TGTGCCAGCAGCCAACAGGGCTCTGAAGCTTTCTTT CASSQQGSEAFF
TRBJ2-5 NA TRBV7-9 NA TGTGCCAGCAGCTTATACAGGACAGCATCCCAAGAGACCCAGTACTTC CASSLYRTASQETQYF
TRBJ2-3 TRBD1 TRBV20-1 NA TGCAGTGCCAACCGGGACAGGCTGGATACGCAGTATTTT CSANRDRLDTQYF